This T cell receptor (beta chain) emerged from a study of blood T cell repertoires in COVID-19. Study at large: The United States, Italy and Spain supplied acute and convalescent COVID-19 samples. Sources were T cells, B-cell-depleted T cells, or PBMCs; the material itself was cDNA or gDNA.

TCRdb keeps only in-frame clones here, not all; method: immunoSEQ multiplex PCR. The table lists 350,000 to 400,000 clones, about 89% of them singletons, with about 0.9% in the top ten. Adults between about 18 and 95 years of age took part from 24 US areas. Participants in the exposed group had met a COVID-19 case in the 2 weeks before joining the study. The germline V gene has CDR1 MNHNS and CDR2 SASEGT. V lost 4 bases and J lost 1; bases outside the gene matches: 7. This CDR3 has 16 residues. The sample taken for sequencing was PBMCs or T cells enriched from blood (not recorded which). The clonotype was recovered from a woman in her forties who had been exposed to COVID-19. V usage is TRBV6-1 and J usage is TRBJ1-5, with 7 positions matching TRBD1. The CDR3 DNA sequence: TGTGCCAGCAGTGGGGCCGACAGGGTAAGCAATCAGCCCCAGCATTTT. Its translation: CASSGADRVSNQPQHF.